This T cell receptor (beta chain) was retrieved from a study of T cells in Graves' hyperthyroidism and ophthalmopathy. Ophthalmopathy patients all had a Clinical Activity Score of at least 3, a NOSPECS grade of at least 4 and disease under 3 months old. The source material, RNA transcripts, was used to amplify TCR beta CDR3 regions. The HTBI set primed first-round TCR CDR3 RT-PCR. TCRdb re-derived calls from the multiplex PCR reads in MiXCR, one entry per CDR3 protein. The table has roughly 500,000 distinct CDR3 sequences, about 20% seen once. This CDR3 contains 14 residues. From germline, CDR1 is MDHEN and CDR2 SYDVKM. V was pared by 4 bases and J by 5 bases, with 6 bases of the junction left unmatched. This clonotype was detected ten times or more.

This chain uses TRBV28 with TRBJ1-1; 8 bases are shared with TRBD1. The sequence came from a woman between 70 and 85 years old with Graves' ophthalmopathy. Sample: blood. The CDR3 protein is CASSSHRGWTEAFF. The CDR3 DNA reads as TGTGCCAGCAGTTCCCACAGGGGGTGGACTGAAGCTTTCTTT. The full variable domain, completed using reference TRBV28 and TRBJ1-1, is DVKVTQSSRYLVKRTGEKVFLECVQDMDHENMFWYRQDPGLGLRLIYFSYDVKMKEKGDIPEGYSVSREKKERFSLILESASTNQTSMYLCASSSHRGWTEAFFGQGTRLTVV.